This T cell receptor beta chain was found in a study of control samples from healthy donors and cancer patients. Germline values: CDR1 LNHDA, CDR2 SQIVND (reference sequence). The CDR3 consists of 15 residues. Trimming at V came to 4 bases and at J to 1 base, leaving 5 bases not matched to a gene. Here immunoSEQ multiplex PCR was the method, and the copy in TCRdb shows in-frame clones only, minus some. The sample holds under 200,000 clones, roughly 91% seen once. The chain is built from TRBV19 and TRBJ1-1; 8 nucleotides align to TRBD1. This receptor was obtained from a woman aged 25 to 45 in good health. Sequencing used blood. The CDR3 loop reads CASSTATGANTEAFF. CDR3 DNA: TGTGCCAGTAGTACAGCGACAGGGGCGAACACTGAAGCTTTCTTT.